The clone carrying this T cell receptor (beta chain) was seen only a few times. Participant-given clinical history determined each cohort assignment. The V gene's germline CDR1 is SEHNR and CDR2 FQNEAQ (reference sequence). V was clipped by 3 bases and J by 1 base, with 9 bases between them. The CDR3 has 15 residues. This sample is drawn from a study of blood T cell repertoires in COVID-19. At the level of the study: From the United States, Italy and Spain came samples of acute and convalescent COVID-19. T cells, B-cell-depleted T cells, or PBMCs supplied cDNA or gDNA.

The assay was immunoSEQ multiplex PCR, and TCRdb's table has in-frame clones only and misses some. Of 110,000 to 150,000 clones in the sample, approximately 88% were seen once. This chain uses TRBV7-9 with TRBJ2-2, with D perhaps TRBD1 (7 bases). Sequencing was carried out using PBMCs or T cells enriched from blood (not recorded which). The receptor was isolated from a man between 40 and 49 years old with acute COVID-19. CDR3 bases: TGTGCCAGCAGCTTTCAGGGGGGGAACACCGGGGAGCTGTTTTTT. Translated: CASSFQGGNTGELFF.